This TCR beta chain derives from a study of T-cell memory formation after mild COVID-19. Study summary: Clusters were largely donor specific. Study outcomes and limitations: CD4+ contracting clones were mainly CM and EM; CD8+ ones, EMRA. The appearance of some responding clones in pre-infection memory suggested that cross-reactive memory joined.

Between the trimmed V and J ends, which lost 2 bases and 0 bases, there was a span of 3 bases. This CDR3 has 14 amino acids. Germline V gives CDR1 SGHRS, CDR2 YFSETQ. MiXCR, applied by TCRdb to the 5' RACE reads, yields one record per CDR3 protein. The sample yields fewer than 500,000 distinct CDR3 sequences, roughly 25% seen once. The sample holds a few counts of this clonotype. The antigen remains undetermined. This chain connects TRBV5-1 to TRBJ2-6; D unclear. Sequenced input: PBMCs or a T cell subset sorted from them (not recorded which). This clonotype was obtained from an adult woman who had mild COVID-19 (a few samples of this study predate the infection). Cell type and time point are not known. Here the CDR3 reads CASSLLSGANVLTF. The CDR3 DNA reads TGCGCCAGCAGCTTACTCTCTGGGGCCAACGTCCTGACTTTC. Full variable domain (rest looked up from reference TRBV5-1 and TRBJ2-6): KAGVTQTPRYLIKTRGQQVTLSCSPISGHRSVSWYQQTPGQGLQFLFEYFSETQRNKGNFPGRFSGRQFSNSRSEMNVSTLELGDSALYLCASSLLSGANVLTFGAGSRLTVL.